The 18 T cell receptor beta chains listed next were all sequenced from one sample in a study of shared clonotypes between healthy human individuals. The naive CD8 population came from CD45RO-negative cells selected for CCR7, without terminally differentiated effector memory CD45RA+ cells. Here immunoSEQ multiplex PCR was the method, and the copy in TCRdb shows in-frame clones only, minus some. This table has roughly 2,000,000 clones, about 95% appearing once. The sample taken for sequencing was naive CD8+ T cells sorted from blood. The receptors were gathered from a man between 18 and 35 years old in good health.

The chain has TRBV6-9 and TRBJ1-1; maybe TRBD1 (5 bases). Germline values: CDR1 MNHGY, CDR2 SVAAGI. There are 16 residues in the CDR3. Trimming pared 1 base from V and 0 bases from J, leaving 12 bases between. The CDR3 sequence: CASSYLGRILNTEAFF. CDR3 bases: TGTGCCAGCAGTTATTTGGGGCGGATTCTGAACACTGAAGCTTTCTTT.

V usage is TRBV2 and J usage is TRBJ2-1, with TRBD2 matching over 8 bases. With V trimmed by 3 bases and J by 3 bases, 7 bases remained unmatched. In germline, CDR1 is SNHLY, CDR2 FYNNEI. The CDR3 sequence is 16 residues long. The CDR3: CASSDSPGLGYNEQFF. CDR3 coding DNA: TGTGCCAGCAGTGATTCCCCGGGACTAGGCTACAATGAGCAGTTCTTC.

The chain carries TRBV28 and TRBJ2-1, with D possibly being TRBD2 (6 bases). The germline V gene has CDR1 MDHEN and CDR2 SYDVKM. V shed 10 bases and J shed 3 bases, with 13 bases lying between them. The CDR3 is 13 residues long. The CDR3 nucleotides are TGTGCCACCGCGACGGGGGACTACAATGAGCAGTTCTTC. It encodes CATATGDYNEQFF.

The chain combines TRBV5-4 with TRBJ1-1, with a tentative D call TRBD1 (6 bases). In germline, CDR1 is SGHNT, CDR2 YYREEE (reference sequence). There are 13 residues in the CDR3. Trimming left V 4 bases short and J 7 bases short, with 14 bases between. CDR3 protein: CASSPDSLLEAFF. The CDR3 bases are TGTGCCAGCAGCCCGGACAGTTTACTTGAAGCTTTCTTT.

This clone has just one count. The CDR3 DNA reads as TGTGCCAGCAGCGCTATTGGACTAGCCCAAGAGACCCAGTACTTC. This sequence encodes CASSAIGLAQETQYF. The chain uses TRBV27 and TRBJ2-5; 8 nucleotides line up with TRBD2. The CDR3 loop spans 15 amino acids. Germline trimming cut 6 bases from V and 1 base from J; bases unmatched to any gene: 7. Germline CDR1 is MNHEY and CDR2 is SMNVEV (reference sequence).

This chain uses TRBV9 with TRBJ1-1; D is perhaps TRBD1 (5 bases). The CDR3 sequence is 13 residues long. Germline-derived CDR1 and CDR2 are SGDLS and YYNGEE. The V end lost 6 bases, the J end lost 5 bases, and 14 bases lay between the germline ends. The CDR3: CASTEGDFTEAFF. CDR3 nucleotides: TGTGCCAGCACCGAAGGGGATTTTACTGAAGCTTTCTTT. The whole variable domain, filled in from reference TRBV9 and TRBJ1-1, reads DSGVTQTPKHLITATGQRVTLRCSPRSGDLSVYWYQQSLDQGLQFLIQYYNGEERAKGNILERFSAQQFPDLHSELNLSSLELGDSALYFCASTEGDFTEAFFGQGTRLTVV.

As concerns this clone: Other DNA sequences in this sample translate to the same CDR3. V is TRBV9 and J is TRBJ2-7, with no clear D. The CDR3 contains 14 residues. V was cut by 0 bases and J by 3 bases, with 10 bases left in between. The germline CDR1 and CDR2 sequences are SGDLS and YYNGEE. CDR3 sequence (DNA): TGTGCCAGCAGCGTAGGGGCAGGATACTACGAGCAGTACTTC. It specifies CASSVGAGYYEQYF.

This chain uses TRBV28 with TRBJ2-6, with D uncertain. With 6 bases removed from V and 0 bases from J, the gap between germline ends came to 0 bases. The germline V gene has CDR1 MDHEN and CDR2 SYDVKM. The CDR3 extends over 12 amino acids. The DNA of the CDR3 is TGTGCCAGCAGCTCTGGGGCCAACGTCCTGACTTTC. Translating it yields CASSSGANVLTF.

To note about this clone: The sample holds other DNA sequences that translate to the same CDR3. This chain uses TRBV28 with TRBJ1-2; D not resolved. The CDR3 has 13 residues. Deletions cut 3 bases from V and 4 bases from J, with 9 bases between. Germline loops: CDR1 MDHEN, CDR2 SYDVKM. CDR3 region: CASSLGRTYGYTF. The CDR3 DNA reads TGTGCCAGCAGTTTGGGGAGAACCTATGGCTACACCTTC.

The CDR3 region is CAWGQGGVFNYGYTF. CDR3 DNA: TGTGCCTGGGGACAGGGTGGTGTTTTTAACTATGGCTACACCTTC. This sequence joins TRBV30 and TRBJ1-2, with TRBD1 matching over 8 bases. This CDR3 has 15 amino acids. Looked up from germline, CDR1 is GTSNPN and CDR2 is SVGIG (reference sequence). V lost 5 bases and J lost 1; bases outside the gene matches: 9.

The V gene is TRBV9, the J gene TRBJ2-7, with D perhaps matching TRBD1 (6 bases). Trimming took off 4 bases at V and 6 bases at J, with 14 bases between the two ends. The length of the CDR3 is 13 residues. Germline loops: CDR1 SGDLS, CDR2 YYNGEE. CDR3 in amino acids: CASSPVTGPEQYF. Written as DNA, the CDR3 is TGTGCCAGCAGCCCCGTTACAGGGCCCGAGCAGTACTTC.

The chain couples TRBV13 to TRBJ2-3; D is ambiguous. V was clipped by 5 bases and J by 5 bases, with 14 bases between them. Germline V gene data show CDR1 as PRHDT and CDR2 as FYEKMQ (reference sequence). CDR3 length: 14 residues. The CDR3 sequence is CASSQDLVGDTQYF. As DNA, the CDR3 is TGTGCCAGCAGCCAGGACCTCGTGGGAGATACGCAGTATTTT.

This chain joins TRBV4-1 and TRBJ2-7; D call uncertain. Germline assignment: CDR1 MGHRA and CDR2 YSYEKL. V was clipped by 0 bases and J by 3 bases, with 12 bases between them. The CDR3 has 15 amino acids. CDR3 nucleotide sequence: TGCGCCAGCAGCCAAGATAGTAGTGGGGACTACGAGCAGTACTTC. Its protein product is CASSQDSSGDYEQYF.

The CDR3 sequence is CASSGRSHLEQFF. CDR3 coding DNA: TGTGCCAGCAGCGGGCGGAGTCATCTTGAGCAGTTCTTC. This sequence joins TRBV11-2 and TRBJ2-1; D is uncertain. Germline-derived CDR1 and CDR2 are SGHAT and FQNNGV. Trimming stripped 5 bases from V and 9 bases from J, with 14 bases between. CDR3 length: 13 amino acids. The full variable domain, completed using reference TRBV11-2 and TRBJ2-1, is EAGVAQSPRYKIIEKRQSVAFWCNPISGHATLYWYQQILGQGPKLLIQFQNNGVVDDSQLPKDRFSAERLKGVDSTLKIQPAKLEDSAVYLCASSGRSHLEQFFGPGTRLTVL.

The sample holds one count of this clone. The chain combines TRBV4-3 with TRBJ2-2; D is undetermined. Germline V lookup: CDR1 LGHNA, CDR2 YSLEER. The CDR3 contains 16 residues. V was trimmed by 0 bases and J by 8 bases, leaving 16 bases between them. The CDR3 coding sequence is TGCGCCAGCAGCCAAGAGTCTTCGGACGGTTTAGGGGAGCTGTTTTTT. Translation gives CASSQESSDGLGELFF.

The genes are TRBV7-3 and TRBJ2-2; 8 bases fit TRBD1. Germline assignment: CDR1 SGHTA and CDR2 FQGTGA. V lost 8 bases, J lost 2 bases, and 10 bases stayed unmatched. The CDR3 loop spans 16 amino acids. The CDR3 sequence is CASGQGSPYNTGELFF. DNA of the CDR3: TGTGCCAGCGGACAGGGATCACCTTATAACACCGGGGAGCTGTTTTTT.

The chain employs TRBV27 and TRBJ2-7; D is perhaps TRBD1 or TRBD2 (5 bases each). The germline gives CDR1 MNHEY, CDR2 SMNVEV (reference sequence). This CDR3 is 16 amino acids long. Trimming took off 6 bases at V and 3 bases at J, with 21 bases between the two ends. The CDR3, as DNA: TGTGCCAGCAGCTCCCAGGGAGCCCAGTTGATCTACGAGCAGTACTTC. It encodes CASSSQGAQLIYEQYF.

CDR3 nucleotide sequence: TGCAGCGTTGATCGGGACGGGGAATATGGCTACACCTTC. It encodes CSVDRDGEYGYTF. The chain combines TRBV29-1 with TRBJ1-2, with a weak D call TRBD1 (5 bases). The germline V gene encodes CDR1 SQVTM and CDR2 ANQGSEA. With 3 bases removed from V and 5 bases from J, the gap between germline ends came to 13 bases. This CDR3 spans 13 amino acids.